These 25 T cell receptor beta chains were sequenced from one sample in a study of low-dose radiotherapy and immunotherapy resistance in tumors. Time point described: before trial treatment. TRAV- and TRBV-specific primers were used for first-strand cDNA, which covered alpha and beta chains. The authors amplified TCRs for 20 PCR cycles with a constant-region primer and a V-primer adapter. Each CDR3 protein gets one entry after TCRdb re-called the reads with MiXCR. Of about 64,000 distinct CDR3 sequences in the sample, 26% are singletons; the top ten hold under 7%. This sample comprised PBMCs, obtained before treatment. The receptors were sampled from a male donor with rectosigmoid adenocarcinoma.

This clonotype occurred many times. The rearrangement links TRBV6-2 or TRBV6-3 to TRBJ2-3; D is perhaps TRBD2 (5 bases). Between the trimmed V and J ends, which lost 4 bases and 3 bases, there was a span of 17 bases. Germline CDR1 is MNHEY and CDR2 is SVGEGT. The CDR3 covers 16 residues. The CDR3 nucleotides are TGTGCCAGCAGTTTTTACCTAGCCAGCGCGACAGATACGCAGTATTTT. Amino acids: CASSFYLASATDTQYF.

In its sample, this clonotype was seen many times. V is TRBV7-9 and J is TRBJ1-2; a possible D gene is TRBD1 (5 bases). Germline CDR1 is SEHNR and CDR2 is FQNEAQ (reference sequence). V gave up 3 bases and J gave up 6 bases, with 8 bases separating them. This CDR3 is built from 12 residues. In nucleotides, the CDR3 is TGTGCCAGCAGCTTGGGGACGGATGGCTACACCTTC. Encoded protein: CASSLGTDGYTF.

In its sample, this clonotype was seen once. The V call is TRBV28, the J call TRBJ2-3; possible D gene TRBD2, 5 bases. The V gene lost 6 bases and the J gene lost 0 bases, with 10 bases spanning the gap. This CDR3 is 14 amino acids long. Germline CDR1 reads MDHEN; CDR2 reads SYDVKM. The DNA of the CDR3 is TGTGCCAGCAGGCGGGCTGTGAGCACAGATACGCAGTATTTT. Amino acid sequence: CASRRAVSTDTQYF.

This clonotype was seen many times. The V gene is TRBV7-6, the J gene TRBJ2-2; maybe TRBD2 (7 bases). The V end was cut by 1 base, the J end by 7 bases, with 19 bases between. This CDR3 spans 17 amino acids. The germline V gene encodes CDR1 SGHVS and CDR2 FNYEAQ. In DNA form, the CDR3 reads TGTGCCAGCAGCTTAGAAACCGGGGGGCTAAGTGACGGGGAGCTGTTTTTT. It codes for CASSLETGGLSDGELFF. Drawing the rest from reference TRBV7-6 and TRBJ2-2, the complete variable domain is GAGVSQSPRYKVTKRGQDVALRCDPISGHVSLYWYRQALGQGPEFLTYFNYEAQQDKSGLPNDRFSAERPEGSISTLTIQRTEQRDSAMYRCASSLETGGLSDGELFFGEGSRLTVL.

As regards this clonotype: A read error is the likely source, as a far larger clone sits one nucleotide away. V is TRBV29-1 and J is TRBJ2-1; D is ambiguous. The length of the CDR3 is 12 residues. The V end was cut by 6 bases, the J end by 10 bases, with 16 bases between. In germline, CDR1 is SQVTM, CDR2 ANQGSEA. For the CDR3, the DNA is TGCAGCGTGACCGGGCGAGGATACGAGCAGTTCTTC. Its translation: CSVTGRGYEQFF.

Notes on this clonotype: One end of the junction fails to match germline, which may point to a read error. The chain combines TRBV4-3 with TRBJ2-7; weak D call: TRBD1 (6 bases). Germline V CDR1 and CDR2: LGHNA, YSLEER. The CDR3 contains 14 residues. Here the CDR3 DNA reads TGCGCCAGCAGGCAAGAGCAGGGGTTGGGCGAGCAGTACTTC. Translated, it gives CASRQEQGLGEQYF.

J is TRBJ2-1 and V is TRBV29-1; 8 positions match TRBD1. CDR3 length equals 13 residues. Germline CDR1 is SQVTM and CDR2 is ANQGSEA. Trimming removed 7 bases from V and 9 bases from J; junction bases left unmatched: 11. The CDR3 here is CSAGQGTKSEQFF. The CDR3 DNA is TGCAGCGCCGGACAGGGTACGAAAAGTGAGCAGTTCTTC.

The table lists this clonotype with many counts. The chain employs TRBV7-2 and TRBJ1-5, with 8 bases fitting TRBD1. The CDR3 spans 15 residues. Trimming took 7 bases from V and 6 from J; bases not matched to a gene: 11. Germline V gene lookup returns CDR1 SGHTA and CDR2 FQGNSA. CDR3 nucleotide sequence: TGTGCCAGCACAGCTTACCAGGGGGCGACTCAGCCCCAGCATTTT. Translation gives CASTAYQGATQPQHF.

As to this clonotype: This likely reflects a read error, since a far larger clone is one base away. The V gene is TRBV7-9, the J gene TRBJ2-2; weak D call: TRBD1 (5 bases). This CDR3 has 13 residues. CDR1 SEHNR and CDR2 FQNEAQ come from the germline V gene (reference sequence). CDR3 protein: CASGFDSSGELFF. The CDR3 DNA reads TGTGCCAGCGGCTTTGACAGCAGTGGGGAGCTGTTTTTT.

This clonotype was counted at least ten times. The chain has TRBV2 and TRBJ2-7; D is unresolved. The germline V and J ends were trimmed by 8 bases and 5 bases, with 10 bases remaining between them. The CDR3 has 11 amino acids. The germline gives CDR1 SNHLY, CDR2 FYNNEI. CDR3 loop: CASEYMDEQYF. The CDR3 DNA reads as TGTGCCAGCGAGTATATGGACGAGCAGTACTTC.

This clonotype occurred many times. The chain has TRBV2 and TRBJ1-1, with 7 bases fitting TRBD1. The germline gives CDR1 SNHLY, CDR2 FYNNEI. The ends lost 4 bases at V and 4 bases at J; junction bases unmatched: 6. The length of the CDR3 is 14 residues. The CDR3 is CASSVQGISTEAFF. The CDR3 bases are TGTGCCAGCAGTGTACAGGGGATTAGCACTGAAGCTTTCTTT.

Only one count was recorded for this clonotype. A far larger clone differs by one base, so this is likely a read error. This chain joins TRBV28 and TRBJ2-6; maybe TRBD1 (6 bases). There are 20 residues in the CDR3. CDR1 is MDHEN, CDR2 SYDVKM, per germline. This CDR3 reads CANSLYGQNDAGGGANVLTF. The CDR3 nucleotides read TGTGCCAACAGTTTATATGGACAGAACGACGCAGGTGGTGGGGCCAACGTCCTGACTTTC.

This clonotype was seen a handful of times. One base separates it from a far larger clone, so it is likely a read error. This chain uses TRBV24-1 with TRBJ2-7, with TRBD2 identical over 8 bases. The CDR3 covers 14 residues. From germline, CDR1 is KGHDR and CDR2 SFDVKD. V trimming: 3 bases; J trimming: 7 bases; junction bases outside the gene matches: 7. The CDR3 reads CATSDPGRGYEQYF. The DNA of the CDR3 is TGTGCCACCAGTGATCCCGGGAGGGGGTATGAGCAGTACTTC.

This clonotype showed up many times. V usage is TRBV19 and J usage is TRBJ1-5, with a possible D match to TRBD1 (5 bases). The CDR3 covers 13 residues. The V gene's germline CDR1 is LNHDA and CDR2 SQIVND (reference sequence). V was trimmed by 8 bases and J by 4 bases, leaving 12 bases between them. CDR3 residues: CASGTVGNQPQHF. The CDR3 nucleotides read TGTGCCAGTGGGACGGTGGGGAATCAGCCCCAGCATTTT.

This clonotype appeared a few times. V is TRBV28 and J is TRBJ1-5; D is unclear. The V gene's germline CDR1 is MDHEN and CDR2 SYDVKM. CDR3 length equals 15 residues. V lost 5 bases and J 5 bases, leaving 16 bases between the germline ends. CDR3 sequence (DNA): TGTGCCAGCAGTACCAGGATGATAAGGGATCAGCCCCAGCATTTT. As protein: CASSTRMIRDQPQHF.

Ten or more counts support this clonotype. The rearrangement uses TRBV6-2 or TRBV6-3 and TRBJ2-6; D might be TRBD2 (5 bases). The CDR3 is 17 residues long. V gave up 4 bases and J gave up 1 base, with 14 bases separating them. Germline-derived CDR1 and CDR2 are MNHEY and SVGEGT. Written as DNA, the CDR3 is TGTGCCAGCAGTTGGGGAGAGGTATGGTCTGGGGCCAACGTCCTGACTTTC. It is translated as CASSWGEVWSGANVLTF.

Concerning this clonotype: This probably arose from a read error, given a far larger clone one base away. The genes are TRBV10-3 and TRBJ2-1; D is undetermined. Trimming stripped 7 bases from V and 10 bases from J, with 14 bases between. The CDR3 runs to 12 residues. CDR1 and CDR2 from the germline V gene are ENHRY and SYGVKD. As DNA, the CDR3 is TGTGCCATCAAGGCGAGCTCCTACGAGCAGTTCTTC. It specifies CAIKASSYEQFF.

This clonotype was detected ten times or more. The rearrangement uses TRBV2 and TRBJ2-7; either TRBD1 or TRBD2 may fit D (5 bases each). V was cut by 4 bases and J by 6 bases, with 19 bases left in between. This CDR3 is built from 15 residues. Germline CDR1 is SNHLY and CDR2 is FYNNEI. DNA for the CDR3: TGTGCCAGCAGTGCGAGGGGCGGGCTTCTTTCCGAGCAGTACTTC. Its translation is CASSARGGLLSEQYF.

On this clonotype itself: A far larger clone lies a single base away; this is likely a read error. J is TRBJ2-1 and V is TRBV7-8; no clear D. The ends were cut back, 7 bases at V and 10 bases at J, with 17 bases in the middle. The CDR3 totals 13 residues. The V gene's germline CDR1 is SGHVS and CDR2 FQNEAQ. For the CDR3, the DNA is TGTGCCAGCAAACGGCCTGAAACCTACGAGCAGTTCTTC. Translating it yields CASKRPETYEQFF.

This clonotype was recorded many times. The rearrangement links TRBV9 to TRBJ2-2, with unresolved D. The CDR3 is made up of 15 amino acids. Trimming left V 5 bases short and J 0 bases short, with 11 bases between. Germline values: CDR1 SGDLS, CDR2 YYNGEE. The DNA of the CDR3 is TGTGCCAGCAGTTCCAGAAGAGCGAACACCGGGGAGCTGTTTTTT. It codes for CASSSRRANTGELFF.

In regard to this clonotype: A far larger clone is one base from this, pointing to a likely read error. The CDR3 does not end in the conserved phenylalanine or tryptophan, so this is likely a read error. CDR3 DNA: TGTGCCAGCAGTTACTCGGGTACGACCTACAATGAGCAGTTCTCC. Its translation: CASSYSGTTYNEQFS. The chain couples TRBV6-2 or TRBV6-3 to TRBJ2-1; D gene unclear. Germline V gene sequence: CDR1 MNHEY, CDR2 SVGEGT. The CDR3 consists of 15 residues. The V end was cut by 0 bases, the J end by 2 bases, with 8 bases between.

There are many counts of this clonotype. The genes are TRBV2 and TRBJ2-1, with D tentatively TRBD1 (5 bases). This CDR3 contains 13 residues. Between the trimmed V and J ends, which lost 3 bases and 9 bases, there was a span of 12 bases. Germline V gene sequence: CDR1 SNHLY, CDR2 FYNNEI. The CDR3 DNA is TGTGCCAGCAGTGACACGCCTAGGGGTGAGCAGTTCTTC. This encodes CASSDTPRGEQFF.

This clonotype has ten or more counts. CDR3 sequence: CASSMGGLLGGYTF. In nucleotides, the CDR3 is TGTGCCAGTAGTATGGGGGGCTTACTCGGCGGCTACACCTTC. This rearrangement joins TRBV19 to TRBJ1-2, with D possibly being TRBD1 (6 bases). CDR1 and CDR2 (germline): LNHDA, SQIVND (reference sequence). This CDR3 has 14 amino acids. V lost 3 bases and J lost 8, with 16 bases in between.

The chain recombines TRBV2 with TRBJ2-3; D remains ambiguous. CDR3 length: 13 residues. V gave up 7 bases and J gave up 5 bases, with 13 bases separating them. From germline, CDR1 is SNHLY and CDR2 FYNNEI. In DNA form, the CDR3 reads TGTGCCAGCAATCGACAAAACGGAGATACGCAGTATTTT. As protein: CASNRQNGDTQYF.

At least ten counts were recorded for this clonotype. This rearrangement joins TRBV27 to TRBJ2-7; 7 bases fit TRBD2. Per the germline V gene, CDR1 is MNHEY and CDR2 is SMNVEV (reference sequence). The junction had 9 bases not matched to a gene; V was cut back by 6 bases and J by 4 bases. This CDR3 contains 14 residues. CDR3 DNA: TGTGCCAGCAGGCTGAGTCGGGGGGAGTACGAGCAGTACTTC. Translation: CASRLSRGEYEQYF.